This T cell receptor beta chain was found in a study of control samples from healthy donors and cancer patients. Sequenced by immunoSEQ multiplex PCR; TCRdb stores in-frame clones only, minus some. Found here are 45,000 to 55,000 clones, 85% to 95% of them singletons; the top ten hold less than 3%. The CDR3 extends over 14 amino acids. Germline-derived CDR1 and CDR2 are SGHTA and FQGNSA. The germline V and J ends were trimmed by 5 bases and 5 bases, with 12 bases remaining between them. The source material was blood. The gene calls are TRBV7-2 and TRBJ1-4; tentative D call: TRBD1 (5 bases). The TCR originated in a man between 25 and 39 years old in good health. CDR3 amino acids: CASSTGYRNEKLFF. The CDR3 region has the DNA TGTGCCAGCAGCACAGGCTACCGGAATGAAAAACTGTTTTTT.